Listed below are T cell receptor beta chains from one sample, sequenced in a study of cytomegalovirus exposure and HLA in healthy donors. The table came from immunoSEQ multiplex PCR; TCRdb's copy has only in-frame clones and leaves some out. The sample includes approximately 100,000 clones, more than 65% of them seen just once. Sequences were obtained from PBMCs. These receptors originate from a boy between 10 and 17 years old in good health and CMV-seronegative. CDR3s include the opening cysteine and the closing phenylalanine or tryptophan. The D gene is left open where the match is weak. A row's size may be missing; if present it is once, few, many or a size class.

clone_size: -
d_call: -
v_call: TRBV11-3
j_call: TRBJ2-6
cdr3_aa: CASSLGTMIISGANVLTF
cdr3_nt: TGTGCCAGCAGCTTAGGGACAATGATCATCTCTGGGGCCAACGTCCTGACTTTC

clone_size: -
d_call: TRBD2
v_call: TRBV9
j_call: TRBJ2-1
cdr3_aa: CASSVVPSGGANEQFF
cdr3_nt: TGTGCCAGCAGCGTAGTGCCTAGCGGGGGGGCAAATGAGCAGTTCTTC

clone_size: -
d_call: -
v_call: TRBV7-9
j_call: TRBJ2-7
cdr3_aa: CASSFFHPGEQYF
cdr3_nt: TGTGCCAGCAGCTTCTTCCACCCGGGTGAGCAGTACTTC

clone_size: -
d_call: TRBD2
v_call: TRBV6-5
j_call: TRBJ2-3
cdr3_aa: CASSFLAGFADTQYF
cdr3_nt: TGTGCCAGCAGTTTCCTAGCGGGATTCGCAGATACGCAGTATTTT

clone_size: few
d_call: -
v_call: TRBV5-1
j_call: TRBJ2-7
cdr3_aa: CASSSNPGQHYEQYF
cdr3_nt: TGCGCCAGCAGCTCAAACCCTGGACAGCACTACGAGCAGTACTTC

clone_size: few
d_call: TRBD1
v_call: TRBV4-1
j_call: TRBJ1-1
cdr3_aa: CASSSRTGRTEAFF
cdr3_nt: TGCGCCAGCAGCTCCCGGACAGGGAGGACTGAAGCTTTCTTT

clone_size: -
d_call: TRBD2
v_call: TRBV6-5
j_call: TRBJ2-2
cdr3_aa: CASSYGWEGTGELFF
cdr3_nt: TGTGCCAGCAGTTACGGGTGGGAGGGCACCGGGGAGCTGTTTTTT

clone_size: -
d_call: TRBD1
v_call: TRBV2
j_call: TRBJ1-5
cdr3_aa: CASSVAGGSQPQHF
cdr3_nt: TGTGCCAGCAGTGTGGCAGGGGGGAGCCAGCCCCAGCATTTT

clone_size: -
d_call: -
v_call: TRBV7-9
j_call: TRBJ2-7
cdr3_aa: CASSLAGANYEQYF
cdr3_nt: TGTGCCAGCAGCTTAGCAGGGGCCAACTACGAGCAGTACTTC

clone_size: -
d_call: -
v_call: TRBV5-4
j_call: TRBJ2-2
cdr3_aa: CASSLGASRGYTGELFF
cdr3_nt: TGTGCCAGCAGCTTGGGGGCTTCCAGGGGCTACACCGGGGAGCTGTTTTTT

clone_size: -
d_call: -
v_call: TRBV7-8
j_call: TRBJ1-1
cdr3_aa: CASSSQRNAGAFF
cdr3_nt: TGTGCCAGCAGCTCCCAGAGGAATGCGGGAGCTTTCTTT

clone_size: few
d_call: -
v_call: TRBV6-5
j_call: TRBJ1-1
cdr3_aa: CASTDSLNTEAFF
cdr3_nt: TGTGCCAGCACCGACAGTCTGAACACTGAAGCTTTCTTT